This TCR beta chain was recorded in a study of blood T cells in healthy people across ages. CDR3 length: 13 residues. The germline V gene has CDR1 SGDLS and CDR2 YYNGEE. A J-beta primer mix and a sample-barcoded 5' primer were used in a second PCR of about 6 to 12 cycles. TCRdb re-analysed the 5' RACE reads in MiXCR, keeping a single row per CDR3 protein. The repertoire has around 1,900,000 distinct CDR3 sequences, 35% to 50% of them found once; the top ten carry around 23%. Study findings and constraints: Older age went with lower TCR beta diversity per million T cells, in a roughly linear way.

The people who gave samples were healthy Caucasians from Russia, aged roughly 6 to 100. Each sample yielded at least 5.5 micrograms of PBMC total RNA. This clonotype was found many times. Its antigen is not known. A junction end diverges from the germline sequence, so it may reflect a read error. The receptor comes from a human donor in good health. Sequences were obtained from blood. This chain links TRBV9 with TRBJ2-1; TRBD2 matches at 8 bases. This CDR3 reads CASSPGLAYEQFF. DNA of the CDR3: TGCGCCAGCAGCCCCGGACTAGCATATGAGCAGTTCTTC.